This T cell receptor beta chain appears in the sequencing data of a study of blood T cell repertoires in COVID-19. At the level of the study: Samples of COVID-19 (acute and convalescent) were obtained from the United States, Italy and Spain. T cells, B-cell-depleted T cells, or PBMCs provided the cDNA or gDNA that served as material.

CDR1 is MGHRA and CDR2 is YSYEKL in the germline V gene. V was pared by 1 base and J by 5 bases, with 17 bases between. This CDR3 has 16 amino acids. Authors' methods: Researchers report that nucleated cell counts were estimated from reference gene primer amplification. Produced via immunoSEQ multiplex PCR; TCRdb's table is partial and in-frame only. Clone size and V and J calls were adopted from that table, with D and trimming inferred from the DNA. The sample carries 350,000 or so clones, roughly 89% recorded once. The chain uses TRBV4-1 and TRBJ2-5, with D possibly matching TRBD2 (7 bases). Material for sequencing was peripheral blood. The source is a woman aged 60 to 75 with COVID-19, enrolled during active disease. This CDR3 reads CASSQGRGGLIETQYF. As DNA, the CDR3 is TGCGCCAGCAGCCAAGGAAGGGGGGGCTTAATCGAGACCCAGTACTTC.